This is a list of T cell receptor beta chains from one sample in a study of technical replicates of blood from several donors. Libraries were prepared by immunoSEQ multiplex PCR; TCRdb keeps only in-frame clonotypes and omits some of them. Of around 84,000 clones in the sample, about 97% were seen once. The sample comprised T cells isolated from PBMCs. These receptor sequences come from a human donor in good health. Both conserved end residues are trimmed from each CDR3. The order of the fields is V gene, J gene, CDR3 protein.

>TRBV5-5|TRBJ1-2
ASSLMGSGYGYT
>TRBV5-4|TRBJ1-1
ASSPDRTEAF
>TRBV5-1|TRBJ2-7
ASSLLLLTGQTSYEQY
>TRBV7-2|TRBJ1-2
ASSLDRAYGYT
>TRBV2|TRBJ1-5
ASRDGRQGVHQPQH
>TRBV12-5|TRBJ1-2
ASGIITGSGYT
>TRBV2|TRBJ2-3
ASSEFRDRGQDTQY
>TRBV4-1|TRBJ2-1
ASSQALRQGAYNEQF
>TRBV4-1|TRBJ1-5
ASSHGQGGRDSNQPQH
>TRBV19|TRBJ1-1
ASSIDQGNFMNTEAF
>TRBV28|TRBJ2-2
ASSAKPTFSGRGPRLYGELF
>TRBV6-5|TRBJ2-1
ATQIYTTSYNEQF
>TRBV7-9|TRBJ1-1
ASSSDRGPNEAF
>TRBV28|TRBJ2-4
ASSLNGLNIQY
>TRBV5-4|TRBJ1-6
ASSLATQGANSPLH
>TRBV30|TRBJ2-5
AWSPGTREETQY
>TRBV5-4|TRBJ2-1
ASIRQGLANNEQF
>TRBV27|TRBJ2-5
ASSPLGGGLQETQY
>TRBV9|TRBJ2-1
ASSQKIIAEGNEQF
>TRBV28|TRBJ2-5
ATRRGGGETQY
>TRBV7-9|TRBJ2-3
ASSLVEERHTQY
>TRBV18|TRBJ1-2
ASSPPPTGNYGYT
>TRBV11-2|TRBJ2-7
ASSPSGQGSYEQY
>TRBV9|TRBJ1-4
ASSRQGLNEKLF
>TRBV14|TRBJ2-3
ASSQEVGDPTSTDTQY
>TRBV27|TRBJ2-5
ASGTGGGETQY
>TRBV19|TRBJ2-1
ASSMGTGGNEQF
>TRBV6-5|TRBJ2-5
ASSYVAGIQETQY
>TRBV5-1|TRBJ2-7
ASSLVDRVGYEQY
>TRBV28|TRBJ2-7
ASSLDFSEQY
>TRBV28|TRBJ1-1
ASRYLERRAF
>TRBV7-3|TRBJ2-3
ASTPGSGGPFTDTQY
>TRBV19|TRBJ2-1
ASSKLAGTRNEQF
>TRBV28|TRBJ2-4
ASSLRASRGQAKNIQY
>TRBV4-1|TRBJ2-7
ASSQVEDNEQY
>TRBV7-2|TRBJ2-1
ASSFRQGPWGF
>TRBV9|TRBJ2-1
ASETAGEGNEQF
>TRBV7-6|TRBJ2-5
ASSPNIGQRSGGTETQY
>TRBV11-2|TRBJ2-5
ASSLPSRETQY
>TRBV9|TRBJ2-7
ASSVSGTSGPYEQY
>TRBV29-1|TRBJ2-7
SAAGGLFEQY